A selection of T cell receptor beta chains follows, all from one sample in a study of blood T cell repertoires in COVID-19. TCRdb's table, derived via immunoSEQ multiplex PCR, lists solely in-frame clones and lacks some. The table shows about 210,000 clones, with approximately 90% occurring only once. Sequences were obtained from peripheral blood. The receptors originated from a man aged 40-50 years with acute or convalescent COVID-19. The CDR3 runs from the conserved cysteine through the conserved F or W.

v_gene: TRBV6-2/TRBV6-3
len: 14
CDR3aa: CASSYTQGDQPQHF

v_gene: TRBV19
len: 16
CDR3aa: CASSNGLTGGEEGYTF

v_gene: TRBV2
len: 14
CDR3aa: CASSESRVSYEQYF

v_gene: TRBV7-9
len: 15
CDR3aa: CASSSGGQGLKPQHF

v_gene: TRBV7-3
len: 21
CDR3aa: CASSTNPSGSQFFRHTDTQYF

v_gene: TRBV12-3/TRBV12-4
len: 13
CDR3aa: CASSLRENTEAFF

v_gene: TRBV2
len: 13
CDR3aa: CASRGGANYGYTF

v_gene: TRBV2
len: 15
CDR3aa: CASVLAGVAVETQYF

v_gene: TRBV5-1
len: 15
CDR3aa: CASSLGRGGPDEQFF

v_gene: TRBV7-2
len: 14
CDR3aa: CASSSGGGLYEQYF

v_gene: TRBV11-3
len: 16
CDR3aa: CASSAGTSGGNYEQFF

v_gene: TRBV7-2
len: 14
CDR3aa: CASSYSSGRDTQYF

v_gene: TRBV19
len: 19
CDR3aa: CASSRTGTGGGERNQPQHF

v_gene: TRBV19
len: 16
CDR3aa: CASTKGRLASYNEQFF

v_gene: TRBV28
len: 15
CDR3aa: CASSYDRRRYNEQFF

v_gene: TRBV6-6
len: 12
CDR3aa: CASKQGSYEQYF

v_gene: TRBV7-8
len: 14
CDR3aa: CASSLVPSTDTQYF

v_gene: TRBV21-1
len: 14
CDR3aa: CASSLSWATDTQYF

v_gene: TRBV18
len: 15
CDR3aa: CASSPLPGSQETQYF

v_gene: TRBV6-2/TRBV6-3
len: 15
CDR3aa: CASSSGTSGGNEQFF